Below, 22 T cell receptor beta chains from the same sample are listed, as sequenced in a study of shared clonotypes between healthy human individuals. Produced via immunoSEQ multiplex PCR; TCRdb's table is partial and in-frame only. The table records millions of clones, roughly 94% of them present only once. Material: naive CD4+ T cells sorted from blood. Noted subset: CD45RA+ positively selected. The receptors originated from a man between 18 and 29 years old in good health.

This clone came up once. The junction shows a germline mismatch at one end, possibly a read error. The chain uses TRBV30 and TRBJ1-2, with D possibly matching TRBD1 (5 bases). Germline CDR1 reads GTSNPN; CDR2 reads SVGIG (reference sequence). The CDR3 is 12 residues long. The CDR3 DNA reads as TGTGTCTGGAGTGGGGGGAGCTATGGCTACACCTTC. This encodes CVWSGGSYGYTF.

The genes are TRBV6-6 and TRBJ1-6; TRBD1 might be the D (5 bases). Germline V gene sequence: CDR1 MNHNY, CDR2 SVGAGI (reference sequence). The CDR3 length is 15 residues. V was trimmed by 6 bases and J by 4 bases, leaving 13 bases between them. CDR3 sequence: CASRPDRLYNSPLHF. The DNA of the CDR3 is TGTGCCAGCAGACCCGACAGACTTTATAATTCACCCCTCCACTTT.

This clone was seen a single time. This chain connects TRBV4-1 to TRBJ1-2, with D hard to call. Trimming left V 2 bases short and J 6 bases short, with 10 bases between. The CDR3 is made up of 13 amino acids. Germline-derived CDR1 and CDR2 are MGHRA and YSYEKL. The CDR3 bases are TGCGCCAGCAGCCAATGGGGAGTGGATGGCTACACCTTC. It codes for CASSQWGVDGYTF.

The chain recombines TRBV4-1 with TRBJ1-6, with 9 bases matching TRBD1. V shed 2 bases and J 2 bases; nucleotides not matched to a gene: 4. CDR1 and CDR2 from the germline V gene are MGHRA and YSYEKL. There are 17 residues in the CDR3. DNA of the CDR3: TGCGCCAGCAGCCAACTGGACAGGGGCACCTATAATTCACCCCTCCACTTT. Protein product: CASSQLDRGTYNSPLHF.

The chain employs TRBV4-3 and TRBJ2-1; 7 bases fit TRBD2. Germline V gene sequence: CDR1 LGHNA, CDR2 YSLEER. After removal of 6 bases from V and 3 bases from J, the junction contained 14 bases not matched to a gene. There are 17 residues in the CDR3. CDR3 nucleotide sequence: TGCGCCAGCAGTCCGGGACTAACGGCTACGTTCTACAATGAGCAGTTCTTC. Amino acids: CASSPGLTATFYNEQFF.

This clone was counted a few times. The CDR3 DNA reads as TGTGCCTGGAGTCAGGGGTTCAGCTCCTACAATGAGCAGTTCTTC. Protein product: CAWSQGFSSYNEQFF. The chain combines TRBV30 with TRBJ2-1; D perhaps matches TRBD1 (6 bases). The CDR3 is 15 amino acids. Trimming removed 2 bases at V and 0 bases at J, with 11 bases between. Germline loops: CDR1 GTSNPN, CDR2 SVGIG (reference sequence).

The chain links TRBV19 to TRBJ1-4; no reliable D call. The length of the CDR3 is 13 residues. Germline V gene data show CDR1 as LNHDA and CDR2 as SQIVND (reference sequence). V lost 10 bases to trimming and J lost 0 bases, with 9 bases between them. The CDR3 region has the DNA TGTGCCACCAAGGTCCCAACTAATGAAAAACTGTTTTTT. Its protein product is CATKVPTNEKLFF. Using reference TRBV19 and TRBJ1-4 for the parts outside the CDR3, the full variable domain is DGGITQSPKYLFRKEGQNVTLSCEQNLNHDAMYWYRQDPGQGLRLIYYSQIVNDFQKGDIAEGYSVSREKKESFPLTVTSAQKNPTAFYLCATKVPTNEKLFFGSGTQLSVL.

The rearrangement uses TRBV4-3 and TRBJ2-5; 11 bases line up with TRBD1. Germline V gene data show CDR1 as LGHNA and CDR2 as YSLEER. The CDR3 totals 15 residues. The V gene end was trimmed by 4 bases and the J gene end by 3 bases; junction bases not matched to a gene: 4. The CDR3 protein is CASSRRDRGEETQYF. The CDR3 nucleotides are TGCGCCAGCAGCCGCCGGGACAGGGGGGAAGAGACCCAGTACTTC.

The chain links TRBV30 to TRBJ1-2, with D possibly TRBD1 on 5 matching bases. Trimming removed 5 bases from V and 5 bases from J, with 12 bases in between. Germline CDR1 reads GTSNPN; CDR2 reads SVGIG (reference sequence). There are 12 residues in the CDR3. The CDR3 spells CAWQGDSYGYTF. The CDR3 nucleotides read TGTGCCTGGCAAGGGGACTCTTATGGCTACACCTTC.

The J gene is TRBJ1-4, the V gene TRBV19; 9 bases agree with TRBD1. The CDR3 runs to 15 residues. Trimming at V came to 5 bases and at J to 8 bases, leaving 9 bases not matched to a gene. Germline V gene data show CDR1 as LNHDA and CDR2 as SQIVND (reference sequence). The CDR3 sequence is CASSSSGTGLEKLFF. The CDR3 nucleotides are TGTGCCAGTAGTTCCTCCGGGACAGGGCTAGAAAAACTGTTTTTT.

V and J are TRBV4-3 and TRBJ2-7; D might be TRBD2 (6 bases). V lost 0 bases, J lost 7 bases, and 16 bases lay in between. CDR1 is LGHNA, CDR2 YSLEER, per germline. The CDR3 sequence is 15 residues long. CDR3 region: CASSQDGRVSSEQYF. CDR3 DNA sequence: TGCGCCAGCAGCCAAGACGGGAGAGTGAGTAGTGAGCAGTACTTC.

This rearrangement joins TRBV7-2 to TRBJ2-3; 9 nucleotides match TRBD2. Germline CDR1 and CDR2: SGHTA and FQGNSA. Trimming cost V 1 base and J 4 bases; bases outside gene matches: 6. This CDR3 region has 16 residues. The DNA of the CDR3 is TGTGCCAGCAGCTTAGGCGGTAGCGGGAGACCAGATACGCAGTATTTT. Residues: CASSLGGSGRPDTQYF.

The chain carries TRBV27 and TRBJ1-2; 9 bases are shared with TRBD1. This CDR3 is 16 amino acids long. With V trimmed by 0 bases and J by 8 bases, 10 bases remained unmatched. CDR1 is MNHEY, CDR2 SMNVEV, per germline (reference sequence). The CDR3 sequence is CASSLSTGQGMGGYTF. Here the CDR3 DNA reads TGTGCCAGCAGTTTATCTACGGGACAGGGAATGGGAGGCTACACCTTC.

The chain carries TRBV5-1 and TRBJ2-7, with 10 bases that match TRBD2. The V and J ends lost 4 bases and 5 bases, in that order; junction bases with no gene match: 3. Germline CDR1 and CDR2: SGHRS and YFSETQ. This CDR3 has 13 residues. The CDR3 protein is CASSTLAGDEQYF. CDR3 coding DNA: TGCGCCAGCAGCACGCTAGCGGGGGACGAGCAGTACTTC.

CDR3 in amino acids: CASSEPPTGGLETQYF. For the CDR3, the DNA is TGTGCCAGCAGTGAACCTCCGACGGGGGGGCTTGAGACCCAGTACTTC. This chain uses TRBV2 with TRBJ2-5; 8 bases map to TRBD2. There are 16 residues in the CDR3. CDR1 is SNHLY and CDR2 is FYNNEI in the germline V gene. The V segment lost 2 bases and the J segment 5 bases; nucleotides outside the gene matches: 10.

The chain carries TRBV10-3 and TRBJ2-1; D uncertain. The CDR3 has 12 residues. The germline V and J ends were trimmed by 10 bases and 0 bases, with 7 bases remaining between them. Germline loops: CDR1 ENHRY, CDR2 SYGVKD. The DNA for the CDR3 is TGTGCCACCGGCCCCTCCTACAATGAGCAGTTCTTC. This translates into CATGPSYNEQFF.

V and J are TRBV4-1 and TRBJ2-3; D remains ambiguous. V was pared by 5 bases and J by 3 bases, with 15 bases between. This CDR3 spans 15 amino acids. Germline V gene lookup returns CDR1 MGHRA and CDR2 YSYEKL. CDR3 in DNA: TGCGCCAGCAGCGAGTATGGGCCCTGGACAGATACGCAGTATTTT. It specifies CASSEYGPWTDTQYF.

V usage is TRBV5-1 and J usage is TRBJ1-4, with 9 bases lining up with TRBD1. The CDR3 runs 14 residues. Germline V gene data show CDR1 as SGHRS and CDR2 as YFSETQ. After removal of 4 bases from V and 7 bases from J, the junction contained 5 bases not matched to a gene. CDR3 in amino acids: CASSDGQGIEKLFF. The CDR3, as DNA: TGCGCCAGCAGCGACGGACAGGGGATTGAAAAACTGTTTTTT.

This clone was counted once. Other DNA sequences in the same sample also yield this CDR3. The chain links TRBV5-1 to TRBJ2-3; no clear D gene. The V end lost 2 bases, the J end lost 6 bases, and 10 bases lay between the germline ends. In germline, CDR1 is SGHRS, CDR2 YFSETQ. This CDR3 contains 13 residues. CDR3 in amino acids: CASSFDTTDTQYF. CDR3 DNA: TGCGCCAGCAGCTTCGATACGACGGATACGCAGTATTTT.

The CDR3 loop is CATRDSRTGNQPQHF. The CDR3 nucleotides read TGTGCCACCCGGGACTCTCGGACGGGCAATCAGCCCCAGCATTTT. The rearrangement links TRBV2 to TRBJ1-5; possibly TRBD1 for D (5 bases). The CDR3 is 15 amino acids. From germline, CDR1 is SNHLY and CDR2 FYNNEI. With 10 bases removed from V and 2 bases from J, the gap between germline ends came to 18 bases.

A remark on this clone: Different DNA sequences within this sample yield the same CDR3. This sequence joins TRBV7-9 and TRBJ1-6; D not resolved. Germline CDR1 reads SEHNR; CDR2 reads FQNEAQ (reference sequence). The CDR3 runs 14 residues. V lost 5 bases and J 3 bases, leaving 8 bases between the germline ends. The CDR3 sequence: CASSPTGYNSPLHF. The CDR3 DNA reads TGTGCCAGCAGCCCGACCGGCTATAATTCACCCCTCCACTTT.

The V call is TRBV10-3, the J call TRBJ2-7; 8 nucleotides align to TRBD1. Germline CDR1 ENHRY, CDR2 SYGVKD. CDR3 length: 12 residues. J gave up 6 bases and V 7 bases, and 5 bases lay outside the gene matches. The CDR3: CAITPGGGEQYF. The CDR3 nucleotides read TGTGCCATCACCCCAGGGGGCGGCGAGCAGTACTTC.